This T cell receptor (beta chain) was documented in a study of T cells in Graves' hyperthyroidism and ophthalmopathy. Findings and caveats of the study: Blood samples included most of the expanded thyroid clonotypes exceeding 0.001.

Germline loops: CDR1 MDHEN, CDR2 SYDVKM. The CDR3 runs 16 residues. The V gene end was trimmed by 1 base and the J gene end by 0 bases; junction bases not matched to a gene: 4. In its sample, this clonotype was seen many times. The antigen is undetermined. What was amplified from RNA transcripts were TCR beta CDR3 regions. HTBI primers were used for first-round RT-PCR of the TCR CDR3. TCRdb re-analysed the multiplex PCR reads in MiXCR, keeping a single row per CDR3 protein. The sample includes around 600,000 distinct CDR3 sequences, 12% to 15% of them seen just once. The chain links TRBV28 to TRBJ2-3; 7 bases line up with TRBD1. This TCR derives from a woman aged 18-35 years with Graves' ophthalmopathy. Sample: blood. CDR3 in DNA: TGTGCCAGCAGTTTATATCGACAGGGCAGCACAGATACGCAGTATTTT. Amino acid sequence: CASSLYRQGSTDTQYF.